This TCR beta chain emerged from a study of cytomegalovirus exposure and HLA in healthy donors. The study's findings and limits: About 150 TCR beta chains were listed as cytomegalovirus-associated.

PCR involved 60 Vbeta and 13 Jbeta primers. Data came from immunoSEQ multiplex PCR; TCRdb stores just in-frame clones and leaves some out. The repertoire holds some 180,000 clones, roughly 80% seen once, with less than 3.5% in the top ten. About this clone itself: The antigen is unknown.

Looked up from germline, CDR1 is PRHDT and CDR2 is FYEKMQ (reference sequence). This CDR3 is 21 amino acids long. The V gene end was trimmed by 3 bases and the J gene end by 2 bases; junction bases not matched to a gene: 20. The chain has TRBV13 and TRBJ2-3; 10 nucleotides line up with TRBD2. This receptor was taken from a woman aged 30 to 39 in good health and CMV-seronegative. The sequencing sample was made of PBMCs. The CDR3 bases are TGTGCCAGCAGCTTTTTCCTCCAGCGGGAGGGTCCCTACTTCGCCACAGATACGCAGTATTTT. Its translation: CASSFFLQREGPYFATDTQYF. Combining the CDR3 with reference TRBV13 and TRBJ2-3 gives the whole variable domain AAGVIQSPRHLIKEKRETATLKCYPIPRHDTVYWYQQGPGQDPQFLISFYEKMQSDKGSIPDRFSAQQFSDYHSELNMSSLELGDSALYFCASSFFLQREGPYFATDTQYFGPGTRLTVL.